This T cell receptor (beta chain) was sequenced during a study of blood T cells in healthy people across ages. Trimming cost V 6 bases and J 3 bases; bases outside gene matches: 5. CDR3 length: 15 amino acids. Germline V CDR1 and CDR2: SGHVS, FQNEAQ. Investigators took 8.5 to 10 milliliters of peripheral blood from every donor. Researchers isolated at least 7 million PBMCs per sample. Then a second PCR, running roughly 6 to 11 cycles, was carried out with a sample-barcoded 5' primer and a J-beta primer mix. MiXCR, applied by TCRdb to the 5' RACE reads, yields one record per CDR3 protein. This sample has some 730,000 distinct CDR3 sequences, with about 24% found just once.

The J gene is TRBJ1-5, the V gene TRBV7-8; 10 bases map to TRBD1. The sequence came from a man between 65 and 85 years old in good health. The sequencing input was blood. The DNA of the CDR3 is TGTGCCAGCAGGAAGGGACAGGGGTTCAATCAGCCCCAGCATTTT. It specifies CASRKGQGFNQPQHF.